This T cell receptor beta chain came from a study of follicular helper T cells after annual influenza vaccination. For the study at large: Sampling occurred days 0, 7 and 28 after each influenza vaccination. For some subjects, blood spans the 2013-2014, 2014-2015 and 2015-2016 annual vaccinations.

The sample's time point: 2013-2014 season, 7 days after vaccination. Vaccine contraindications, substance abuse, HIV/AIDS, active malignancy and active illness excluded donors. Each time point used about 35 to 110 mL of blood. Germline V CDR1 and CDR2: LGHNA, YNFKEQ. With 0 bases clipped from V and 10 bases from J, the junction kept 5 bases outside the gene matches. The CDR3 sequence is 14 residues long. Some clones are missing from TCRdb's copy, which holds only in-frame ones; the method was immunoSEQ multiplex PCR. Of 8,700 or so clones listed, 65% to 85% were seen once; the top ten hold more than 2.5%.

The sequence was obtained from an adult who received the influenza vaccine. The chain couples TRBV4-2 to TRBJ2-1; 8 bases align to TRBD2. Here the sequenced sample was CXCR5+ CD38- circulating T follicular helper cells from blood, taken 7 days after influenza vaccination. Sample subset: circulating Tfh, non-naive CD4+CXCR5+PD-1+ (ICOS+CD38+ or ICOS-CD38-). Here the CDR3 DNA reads TGTGCCAGCAGCCAAGATCGGGAGGGCAAAGAGCAGTTCTTC. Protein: CASSQDREGKEQFF.